The TCR beta chain under discussion was sequenced for a study of blood T cell repertoires in COVID-19. Source study methods: Amplification from reference gene primers served as the basis for estimated nucleated cell counts. Repertoires were generated with immunoSEQ multiplex PCR, while TCRdb's copy carries only in-frame clones and drops some. That table gives V, J and clone size, and the DNA gave D and trimming. Of about 210,000 clones in the sample, 88% were seen once. The CDR3 has 16 amino acids. V was trimmed by 4 bases and J by 1 base, leaving 14 bases between them. Germline V gives CDR1 SGDLS, CDR2 YYNGEE.

The clonotype was recovered from an older man with acute or convalescent COVID-19. The gene calls are TRBV9 and TRBJ2-2, with no clear D. Sequencing input: peripheral blood. For the CDR3, the DNA is TGTGCCAGCAGCCCCCGTCTAGACTTGAACACCGGGGAGCTGTTTTTT. This gives the protein CASSPRLDLNTGELFF.